Below, 32 T cell receptor beta chains from the same sample are listed, as sequenced in a study of T-cell memory formation after mild COVID-19. TCRdb analysed the 5' RACE reads with MiXCR anew, one entry per CDR3 protein. In the table there are 400,000 to 500,000 distinct CDR3 sequences, 18% of which are singletons. Material for sequencing was PBMCs or a T cell subset sorted from them (not recorded which). The receptor source for this set is a man between 18 and 35 years old who had mild COVID-19 (a few samples of this study predate the infection). Cell type and time point are not known.

The genes are TRBV3-1 and TRBJ2-2, with 7 bases fitting TRBD1. The germline gives CDR1 LGHDT, CDR2 YNNKEL (reference sequence). V was pared by 3 bases and J by 6 bases, with 7 bases of the junction left unmatched. This CDR3 contains 15 residues. The CDR3 DNA reads as TGTGCCAGCAGCCACTCGGACAGGAGTGCCGGGGAGCTGTTTTTT. Protein: CASSHSDRSAGELFF.

In its sample, this clonotype was seen once. This rearrangement joins TRBV6-2 or TRBV6-3 to TRBJ1-1, with a weak D call TRBD1 (6 bases). The CDR3 sequence is 14 residues long. Germline loops: CDR1 MNHEY, CDR2 SVGEGT. V lost 5 bases, J lost 2 bases, and 12 bases lay in between. CDR3 nucleotide sequence: TGTGCCAGCAGTAGTTCAGGGGACAACACTGAAGCTTTCTTT. Its translation is CASSSSGDNTEAFF.

This clonotype was seen a few times. V is TRBV4-3 and J is TRBJ2-2; maybe TRBD1 (5 bases). The V gene lost 6 bases and the J gene lost 1 base, with 18 bases spanning the gap. The germline CDR1 and CDR2 sequences are LGHNA and YSLEER. The CDR3 spans 17 residues. CDR3 sequence: CASRRSGAGQNTGELFF. In DNA, the CDR3 is TGCGCCAGCAGACGCTCTGGGGCAGGGCAGAACACCGGGGAGCTGTTTTTT.

The chain combines TRBV6-6 with TRBJ1-2, with 7 bases that match TRBD1. CDR1 and CDR2 from the germline V gene are MNHNY and SVGAGI (reference sequence). With 4 bases clipped from V and 5 bases from J, the junction kept 7 bases outside the gene matches. This CDR3 contains 14 residues. CDR3 sequence (DNA): TGTGCCAGCAGTTTAAGGGACAGACGATATGGCTACACCTTC. It encodes CASSLRDRRYGYTF.

The rearrangement joins TRBV14 to TRBJ2-5, with D possibly matching TRBD2 (6 bases). Trimming shortened V by 7 bases and J by 5 bases, and 17 bases separated the two germline ends. This CDR3 is 14 amino acids long. The germline gives CDR1 SGHDN, CDR2 FVKESK. CDR3 in amino acids: CASKSRGAQETQYF. DNA for the CDR3: TGTGCCAGCAAGTCGCGGGGAGCGCAGGAGACCCAGTACTTC.

In this sample, this clonotype turned up many times. The V gene is TRBV28, the J gene TRBJ1-1; 9 positions match TRBD1. Germline V lookup: CDR1 MDHEN, CDR2 SYDVKM. The CDR3 contains 17 residues. V was clipped by 5 bases and J by 5 bases; unmatched bases: 15. The CDR3 nucleotides are TGTGCCAGCAGTCCCCCCGGGACAGGGTCTGGAGATACTGAAGCTTTCTTT. It specifies CASSPPGTGSGDTEAFF.

The chain uses TRBV2 and TRBJ2-7; tentative D call: TRBD1 (5 bases). Germline V gene lookup returns CDR1 SNHLY and CDR2 FYNNEI. V was trimmed by 10 bases and J by 0 bases, leaving 16 bases between them. The CDR3 covers 14 residues. The CDR3 sequence is CATWMGPSSYEQYF. CDR3 DNA sequence: TGTGCCACTTGGATGGGGCCGAGCTCCTACGAGCAGTACTTC.

This clonotype has more than one count but fewer than ten. The chain recombines TRBV10-3 with TRBJ2-1; 9 bases agree with TRBD2. CDR1 and CDR2 from the germline V gene are ENHRY and SYGVKD. The CDR3 covers 15 residues. V lost 3 bases, J lost 5 bases, and 5 bases stayed unmatched. The DNA for the CDR3 is TGTGCCATCAGTGACCACCAGCGGGGGGACAATGAGCAGTTCTTC. Encoded protein: CAISDHQRGDNEQFF.

This clonotype appeared a few times. V gene TRBV7-2 combines with J gene TRBJ2-2; TRBD2 matches at 8 bases. J was trimmed by 6 bases and V by 5 bases; bases with no gene match: 14. Germline values: CDR1 SGHTA, CDR2 FQGNSA. CDR3 length: 17 residues. The CDR3 spells CASSLVVTGGLPGELFF. The CDR3 DNA sequence: TGTGCCAGCAGCCTAGTAGTGACGGGGGGGCTTCCCGGGGAGCTGTTTTTT.

A few counts support this clonotype. The chain uses TRBV7-8 and TRBJ2-5, with 12 nucleotides matching TRBD2. Germline-derived CDR1 and CDR2 are SGHVS and FQNEAQ. With V trimmed by 2 bases and J by 5 bases, 3 bases remained unmatched. The CDR3 is 15 amino acids. In DNA, the CDR3 is TGTGCCAGCAGCTTATGGACTAGCGGGGAGGAGACCCAGTACTTC. Encoded protein: CASSLWTSGEETQYF. Full variable domain (outside the CDR3, taken from reference TRBV7-8 and TRBJ2-5): GAGVSQSPRYKVAKRGQDVALRCDPISGHVSLFWYQQALGQGPEFLTYFQNEAQLDKSGLPSDRFFAERPEGSVSTLKIQRTQQEDSAVYLCASSLWTSGEETQYFGPGTRLLVL.

V usage is TRBV25-1 and J usage is TRBJ2-5; D uncertain. This CDR3 contains 16 residues. CDR1 MGHDK and CDR2 SYGVNS come from the germline V gene. V lost 1 base and J 5 bases, leaving 17 bases between the germline ends. CDR3 loop: CASSECEPRPDETQYF. In DNA, the CDR3 is TGTGCCAGCAGTGAATGTGAACCAAGACCCGACGAGACCCAGTACTTC.

In its sample, this clonotype was seen many times. J is TRBJ2-2 and V is TRBV11-2; 11 bases map to TRBD2. V shed 4 bases, J shed 3 bases, and the junction held 4 bases outside the gene matches. Germline assignment: CDR1 SGHAT and CDR2 FQNNGV. The CDR3 length is 16 residues. The CDR3 reads CASSYSGGADTGELFF. CDR3 nucleotides: TGTGCCAGCAGCTATAGCGGGGGGGCCGACACCGGGGAGCTGTTTTTT.

This rearrangement joins TRBV4-1 to TRBJ1-2; possibly TRBD1 for D (6 bases). The ends were cut back, 1 base at V and 4 bases at J, with 16 bases in the middle. Germline V gene lookup returns CDR1 MGHRA and CDR2 YSYEKL. This CDR3 has 16 amino acids. CDR3 nucleotide sequence: TGCGCCAGCAGCCAAGTTCCCACGGGGGGCGGCTATGGCTACACCTTC. Its protein product is CASSQVPTGGGYGYTF.

V and J are TRBV4-3 and TRBJ1-2; D is unclear. Between the trimmed V and J ends, which lost 0 bases and 7 bases, there was a span of 9 bases. Germline CDR1 and CDR2: LGHNA and YSLEER. The CDR3 is made up of 13 amino acids. The CDR3 loop is CASSQDPASGYTF. The DNA for the CDR3 is TGCGCCAGCAGCCAAGATCCCGCCTCTGGCTACACCTTC.

The chain uses TRBV11-3 and TRBJ2-7, with D uncertain. Germline CDR1 reads SGHNT; CDR2 reads YENEEA. This CDR3 region has 13 residues. Trimming shortened V by 1 base and J by 7 bases, and 11 bases separated the two germline ends. The CDR3 DNA sequence: TGTGCCAGCAGCTTAGGAGGACCGGAGGAGCAGTACGTC. This encodes CASSLGGPEEQYV.

The rearrangement joins TRBV7-9 to TRBJ1-6; 10 bases are shared with TRBD1. Looked up from germline, CDR1 is SEHNR and CDR2 is FQNEAQ (reference sequence). The junction had 8 bases not matched to a gene; V was cut back by 5 bases and J by 10 bases. The CDR3 consists of 15 residues. CDR3: CASSRTGGIKSPLHF. The CDR3 DNA sequence: TGTGCCAGCAGCCGGACAGGGGGGATTAAGTCACCCCTCCACTTT.

V is TRBV20-1 and J is TRBJ2-1; 7 bases align to TRBD1. The CDR3 has 15 residues. Germline V gene data show CDR1 as DFQATT and CDR2 as SNEGSKA (reference sequence). J was trimmed by 8 bases and V by 5 bases; bases with no gene match: 15. CDR3 region: CSALERQGPRDEQFF. CDR3 sequence (DNA): TGCAGTGCTCTGGAGAGACAGGGCCCGAGAGATGAGCAGTTCTTC.

V gene TRBV28 combines with J gene TRBJ2-5; D might be TRBD2 (5 bases). Trimming took off 2 bases at V and 5 bases at J, with 18 bases between the two ends. The CDR3 has 16 residues. Per germline, CDR1 MDHEN and CDR2 SYDVKM. As DNA, the CDR3 is TGTGCCAGCAGTTTACGCCCGGGATCCCGGAGGGAGACCCAGTACTTC. It encodes CASSLRPGSRRETQYF.

This clonotype has only a few counts. The chain employs TRBV5-1 and TRBJ2-2; possible D gene TRBD1, 6 bases. This CDR3 is 14 amino acids long. Germline V gene lookup returns CDR1 SGHRS and CDR2 YFSETQ. V lost 7 bases and J lost 3, with 13 bases in between. The CDR3 protein is CASGNRVDTGELFF. In DNA form, the CDR3 reads TGCGCCAGCGGTAACAGGGTTGACACCGGGGAGCTGTTTTTT.

The J gene is TRBJ2-5, the V gene TRBV24-1, with 7 positions matching TRBD1. CDR3 length: 15 amino acids. Per germline, CDR1 KGHDR and CDR2 SFDVKD. Germline trimming cut 3 bases from V and 5 bases from J; bases unmatched to any gene: 8. The CDR3 protein is CATSDQTGAGETQYF. CDR3 in DNA: TGTGCCACCAGTGATCAAACAGGGGCAGGGGAGACCCAGTACTTC.

Here the CDR3 reads CASSPGLPLPPEQFF. In nucleotides, the CDR3 is TGTGCCAGCAGTCCAGGACTTCCCCTTCCCCCTGAGCAGTTCTTC. V and J are TRBV27 and TRBJ2-1; possible D gene TRBD2, 5 bases. This CDR3 contains 15 residues. Trimming left V 5 bases short and J 9 bases short, with 20 bases between. The germline V gene encodes CDR1 MNHEY and CDR2 SMNVEV (reference sequence).

The chain uses TRBV6-1 and TRBJ2-5; 8 nucleotides match TRBD1. Germline V CDR1 and CDR2: MNHNS, SASEGT. J gave up 0 bases and V 3 bases, and 0 bases lay outside the gene matches. The length of the CDR3 is 14 residues. The CDR3 spells CASSEDRDQETQYF. The CDR3 DNA sequence: TGTGCCAGCAGTGAGGACAGGGACCAAGAGACCCAGTACTTC.

The sample holds many counts of this clonotype. The V gene is TRBV7-9, the J gene TRBJ2-3; D gene uncertain. Trimming removed 5 bases at V and 3 bases at J, with 12 bases between. This CDR3 has 14 amino acids. CDR1 is SEHNR and CDR2 is FQNEAQ in the germline V gene (reference sequence). CDR3 sequence reads: CASSPRQSTDTQYF. The CDR3 DNA reads TGTGCCAGCAGCCCCCGGCAAAGTACAGATACGCAGTATTTT.

This clonotype was seen a few times. The chain has TRBV20-1 and TRBJ2-5; no definite D call. The CDR3 spans 12 residues. V was pared by 0 bases and J by 3 bases, with 5 bases between. Germline V gene sequence: CDR1 DFQATT, CDR2 SNEGSKA (reference sequence). CDR3 nucleotide sequence: TGCAGTGCTAGAGAAGAGAAAGAGACCCAGTACTTC. Translation gives CSAREEKETQYF.

The chain uses TRBV7-9 and TRBJ2-2; unclear D gene. This CDR3 contains 15 residues. V dropped 3 bases and J dropped 1 base, with 9 bases sitting between them. Germline CDR1 and CDR2: SEHNR and FQNEAQ (reference sequence). DNA of the CDR3: TGTGCCAGCAGCTTCGTTCCAGGGAACACCGGGGAGCTGTTTTTT. Translating gives CASSFVPGNTGELFF.

This clonotype has a handful of counts. V and J are TRBV4-1 and TRBJ1-1, with D unresolved. The CDR3 runs 15 residues. V lost 0 bases and J lost 5, with 13 bases in between. Germline V gene lookup returns CDR1 MGHRA and CDR2 YSYEKL. The CDR3 is CASSQDWADRTEAFF. DNA of the CDR3: TGCGCCAGCAGCCAAGATTGGGCAGATCGGACTGAAGCTTTCTTT.

This clonotype occurred a few times. The CDR3: CASSQDLGQANYGYTF. The CDR3 DNA follows: TGCGCCAGCAGCCAAGATCTCGGACAGGCAAACTATGGCTACACCTTC. The chain links TRBV4-1 to TRBJ1-2; 7 positions agree with TRBD1. Germline V CDR1 and CDR2: MGHRA, YSYEKL. The ends lost 0 bases at V and 2 bases at J; junction bases unmatched: 6. This CDR3 comprises 16 residues.

This clonotype was recorded a few times. The chain carries TRBV25-1 and TRBJ2-3; 10 positions match TRBD2. J was trimmed by 6 bases and V by 8 bases; bases with no gene match: 8. Germline CDR1 and CDR2: MGHDK and SYGVNS. The CDR3 consists of 14 residues. DNA for the CDR3: TGTGCCAGCGGCTCTAGCGGGGGTGGGGATACGCAGTATTTT. Protein: CASGSSGGGDTQYF.

This clonotype was detected only a few times. J is TRBJ2-4 and V is TRBV7-2, with 7 bases lining up with TRBD1. The germline gives CDR1 SGHTA, CDR2 FQGNSA. V was clipped by 5 bases and J by 0 bases; unmatched bases: 7. The CDR3 is 16 residues long. This CDR3 is CASSVIGQVAKNIQYF. Here the CDR3 DNA reads TGTGCCAGCAGCGTAATTGGACAGGTAGCCAAAAACATTCAGTACTTC.

The V call is TRBV14, the J call TRBJ1-2, with D possibly TRBD1 on 6 matching bases. Trimming pared 0 bases from V and 12 bases from J, leaving 14 bases between. The germline gives CDR1 SGHDN, CDR2 FVKESK. This CDR3 contains 13 residues. The chain's CDR3 is CASSQERTGLHTF. In nucleotides, the CDR3 is TGTGCCAGCAGCCAAGAAAGAACAGGGCTCCACACCTTC. The full variable domain, rest sourced from reference TRBV14 and TRBJ1-2, is EAGVTQFPSHSVIEKGQTVTLRCDPISGHDNLYWYRRVMGKEIKFLLHFVKESKQDESGMPNNRFLAERTGGTYSTLKVQPAELEDSGVYFCASSQERTGLHTFGSGTRLTVV.

The CDR3 bases are TGTGCCAGCAGCCAAGATATGGTGGAGGGAAACACCATATATTTT. Protein product: CASSQDMVEGNTIYF. This sequence joins TRBV4-2 and TRBJ1-3; D unclear. Germline lookup yields CDR1 LGHNA and CDR2 YNFKEQ. The CDR3 contains 15 residues. The V end lost 0 bases, the J end lost 4 bases, and 10 bases lay between the germline ends.

V is TRBV12-3 or TRBV12-4 and J is TRBJ2-7; D perhaps matches TRBD1 (5 bases). This CDR3 spans 15 amino acids. Trimming took off 2 bases at V and 3 bases at J, with 14 bases between the two ends. The CDR3, as DNA: TGTGCCAGCAGTTTACTCAGGGTCAAAATCTACGAGCAGTACTTC. Its protein is CASSLLRVKIYEQYF.